This T cell receptor (beta chain) was identified during a study of tumor-infiltrating lymphocytes in primary liver carcinoma (dated by TCRdb to 2016 to 2017). Some background on the complete study: The five patients, three men and two women aged 30 to 69 years, had hepatocellular carcinoma (four) or combined HCC and intrahepatic cholangiocarcinoma (one). Technical replicate repertoires showed high reproducibility, with mean shared-clone rates around 0.91 and correlation coefficients above 0.95. Across five regions of each liver tumor, along with adjacent normal tissue and blood, the study brought together TCRbeta repertoire sequencing, expression microarrays and whole-exome sequencing. The roughly 25 tumor region samples were profiled with Agilent mRNA microarrays so that TCRbeta repertoire diversity could be related to the local molecular phenotype. A total of 35 or so specimens from 5 patients went through TCRbeta repertoire sequencing, namely 25 tumor regions, 5 adjacent noncancerous liver tissues and 5 peripheral blood samples. Samples yielded roughly 3.65 to 7.13 million productive TCRbeta reads; read depth did not differ significantly between tissue types. The five patients had tumors of stage T1-T3 N0M0, with maximum diameters ranging from roughly 4 to 11 cm.

Total RNA and DNA were co-extracted from 20-30 mg of bulk tissue with the AllPrep DNA/RNA mini kit, without cell sorting. Four or five patients with histopathologically diagnosed primary liver carcinoma underwent surgical resection in China between November 2015 and March 2016. Patients had chronic HBV infection and were treatment-naive at sampling. Five spatially separated regions were sampled per tumor: superior, inferior, left-lateral and right-lateral poles, plus the tumor centre. Histological examination found more than 80% viable tumor cells in every tumor sample. Fresh tumor and adjacent tissue pieces were bisected; one half was stored in RNAlater at -80°C, the other sent for histology. The CDR3 measures 15 amino acids from cysteine to phenylalanine. Here the CDR3 DNA is all that survives: 45 bases in frame from base 1. The germline V gene gives CDR1 as MDHEN and CDR2 as SYDVKM. Remarks on this clonotype: Its antigen has not been determined. A much larger clone lies one base from this, so it may be a read error.

Points the paper makes about the study in general: Only about 7.5-25% of top clones were found in all five regions of a tumor, suggesting spatial heterogeneity of tumor-infiltrating T cells. The top 250 clones made up a significantly larger repertoire fraction in tumors than in blood (p = 0.039). Consistent with antigen-driven expansion, pairs of tumor regions showed higher repertoire overlap (mean roughly 35%) than either tumor-adjacent pairs (around 17%) or tumor-blood pairs (about 14%). Only 4 or 5 patients were included in the study, and the authors note that the findings should be validated in a larger study. Since the samples were bulk and unsorted, there was no way to compare CD4+ and CD8+ T cell repertoires. Because sequencing covered only the TCR beta chain and unpaired alpha chains were not captured, true repertoire diversity is likely underestimated.

A constant-region primer and ProtoScript II reverse transcriptase were used to reverse-transcribe TCRbeta-specific cDNA from 500 ng total RNA. Three nested multiplex PCR rounds, following a slightly modified ARM-PCR procedure, were used to build the TCRbeta libraries. Each of the first two PCR rounds ran for about 10 cycles and used multiplex TRBV1-TRBV30 forward primers together with a Cbeta reverse primer. A final 25-cycle PCR with Deep VentR polymerase added sample barcodes and Illumina adapters. Amplicons of 200-500 bp were gel-purified with a QIAquick gel extraction kit before sequencing. An Illumina HiSeq 2500 was used to sequence the TCRbeta amplicons, generating 250-bp paired-end reads. The original methods were these. To recover full CDR3 sequences, reads were quality-trimmed using Trimmomatic v0.33 and paired reads were then merged using FLASH v1.2.11. MiGEC v1.2.1b assigned V, D and J germline segments to the rearranged TCRbeta sequences. VDJtools v1.0.0 computed clonotype statistics and Shannon-Wiener diversity indices. To reduce sampling bias, subsequent analyses other than the diversity analysis used only the 250 most abundant clonotypes in each sample. The raw public reads went through TCRdb reprocessing: fastp at Q25, MiXCR clone calling, in-frame beta chains kept. For every CDR3 protein sequence, its rows merge into one entry that carries the most common genes and DNA. These V and J calls derive from TCRdb rather than the authors' analysis. The sample yields around 54,000 distinct CDR3 sequences; about 73% were counted once. Together, the top ten hold roughly 24% of the sample.

The clonotype was recovered from a middle-aged man with primary liver carcinoma and hepatitis B virus infection. This chain joins TRBV28 to TRBJ2-7, and TRBD2 may be the D gene, going by 5 matching bases. Sequencing input: liver tumor tissue from sampling region 2. The cell subset or site label for this specimen denotes: tumor region T2, inferior pole. The nucleotides read TGTGCCAGCAGTCCCGACTTTGCAAGGAGGTACGAGCAGCACTTC. This gives the protein CASSPDFARRYEQHF.